Below, 17 T cell receptor beta chains from the same sample are listed, as sequenced in a study of graft-versus-host responses after intestinal transplantation. These receptors are not linked to any known antigen. The protocol was immunoSEQ multiplex PCR, while the TCRdb copy is restricted to in-frame clones and leaves out a portion. Here the sample spans about 38,000 clones, around 94% being singletons. Sample: unstimulated CD4+ T cells sorted from spleen or lymph node cells, taken before transplant. These receptors came from a human donor who was the organ donor for an intestinal transplant.

V usage is TRBV5-5 and J usage is TRBJ2-1, with 11 bases aligning to TRBD2. The germline CDR1 and CDR2 sequences are SGHKS and YYEKEE (reference sequence). After removal of 6 bases from V and 7 bases from J, the junction contained 6 bases not matched to a gene. This CDR3 contains 14 residues. This CDR3 reads CASTVGLAENEQFF. The CDR3, as DNA: TGTGCCAGCACCGTGGGACTAGCGGAGAATGAGCAGTTCTTC.

The chain has TRBV18 and TRBJ1-1; D may be TRBD1 (6 bases). Trimming left V 4 bases short and J 5 bases short, with 8 bases between. The CDR3 is 12 amino acids. Germline V gene sequence: CDR1 KGHSH, CDR2 LQKENI. The CDR3, as DNA: TGTGCCAGCTCACAACAGGGAACTGAAGCTTTCTTT. Its translation is CASSQQGTEAFF.

J is TRBJ2-2 and V is TRBV6-5, with a tentative D call TRBD2 (6 bases). Looked up from germline, CDR1 is MNHEY and CDR2 is SVGAGI. The CDR3 spans 14 residues. Trimming cost V 6 bases and J 7 bases, with 15 bases left between them. The CDR3 coding sequence is TGTGCCAGCAGGTTGCGGGGAGGTAGCGGGGAGCTGTTTTTT. Residues: CASRLRGGSGELFF.

This clone has a single count. This chain links TRBV6-1 with TRBJ1-1; weak D call: TRBD1 (6 bases). The CDR3 loop spans 13 amino acids. The V end was cut by 10 bases, the J end by 6 bases, with 18 bases between. Germline V gene data show CDR1 as MNHNS and CDR2 as SASEGT. CDR3 sequence: CATLPGQTSEAFF. Here the CDR3 DNA reads TGTGCCACCCTCCCTGGACAGACGTCTGAAGCTTTCTTT.

V gene TRBV7-9 combines with J gene TRBJ2-2; 9 bases are shared with TRBD1. Germline-derived CDR1 and CDR2 are SEHNR and FQNEAQ (reference sequence). CDR3 length: 18 amino acids. V lost 2 bases, J lost 3 bases, and 10 bases stayed unmatched. This CDR3 is CASSLSGTGLMDTGELFF. The CDR3 DNA follows: TGTGCCAGCAGCTTATCCGGGACAGGGTTAATGGACACCGGGGAGCTGTTTTTT.

The rearrangement uses TRBV7-2 and TRBJ1-3; D not resolved. V dropped 5 bases and J dropped 0 bases, with 11 bases sitting between them. CDR3 size: 15 residues. The germline gives CDR1 SGHTA, CDR2 FQGNSA. The CDR3, as DNA: TGTGCCAGCAGCACCAAAGCATTCTCTGGAAACACCATATATTTT. Translation gives CASSTKAFSGNTIYF.

The V call is TRBV11-2, the J call TRBJ2-2; the D gene is possibly TRBD1 (6 bases). V lost 2 bases and J 7 bases, leaving 8 bases between the germline ends. Germline V lookup: CDR1 SGHAT, CDR2 FQNNGV. The CDR3 is made up of 13 amino acids. The CDR3 sequence: CASSLQGSGELFF. CDR3 bases: TGTGCCAGCAGCTTACAGGGGAGCGGGGAGCTGTTTTTT.

This clone is a singleton in its sample. V gene TRBV2 combines with J gene TRBJ2-3; D not certain. V was pared by 3 bases and J by 2 bases, with 12 bases between. This CDR3 spans 15 amino acids. Germline loops: CDR1 SNHLY, CDR2 FYNNEI. CDR3 in amino acids: CASSDLALDTDTQYF. In nucleotides, the CDR3 is TGTGCCAGCAGTGATTTGGCGCTTGACACAGATACGCAGTATTTT.

V is TRBV6-5 and J is TRBJ2-5; tentative D call: TRBD1 (5 bases). Germline-derived CDR1 and CDR2 are MNHEY and SVGAGI. V lost 0 bases and J 4 bases, leaving 15 bases between the germline ends. The CDR3 is 16 amino acids. The CDR3 DNA follows: TGTGCCAGCAGTTACTCGAAAAGGGGAATTGGAGAGACCCAGTACTTC. Translating it yields CASSYSKRGIGETQYF.

The chain recombines TRBV4-1 with TRBJ2-2, with D possibly being TRBD1 (7 bases). This CDR3 spans 19 amino acids. The germline CDR1 and CDR2 sequences are MGHRA and YSYEKL. Trimming stripped 3 bases from V and 1 base from J, with 21 bases between. The CDR3 bases are TGCGCCAGCAGCCACCCAAAAGACACTCAGGGGGGGAACACCGGGGAGCTGTTTTTT. It specifies CASSHPKDTQGGNTGELFF.

The J gene is TRBJ1-1, the V gene TRBV6-1; possible D gene TRBD1, 6 bases. The CDR3 extends over 13 amino acids. Trimming left V 6 bases short and J 0 bases short, with 8 bases between. CDR1 MNHNS and CDR2 SASEGT come from the germline V gene. CDR3 sequence reads: CASSAGVNTEAFF. The CDR3, as DNA: TGTGCCAGCAGCGCAGGGGTGAACACTGAAGCTTTCTTT.

This clone has just one count. The chain couples TRBV5-1 to TRBJ2-3; D uncertain. CDR1 is SGHRS, CDR2 YFSETQ, per germline. The CDR3 has 14 residues. Trimming removed 0 bases from V and 1 base from J, with 6 bases in between. CDR3 nucleotides: TGCGCCAGCAGCTTGGTACGGGGCACAGATACGCAGTATTTT. This translates into CASSLVRGTDTQYF.

Comments on this clone: The junction and the germline gene differ at one end; a read error may be behind it. The rearrangement uses TRBV29-1 and TRBJ2-1; D not certain. Germline CDR1 reads SQVTM; CDR2 reads ANQGSEA. The CDR3 is made up of 13 amino acids. In DNA, the CDR3 is TGCAGCGTTGAAGACGGACCCTACAGTGAGCAGTTCTTC. Its protein is CSVEDGPYSEQFF.

The V and J genes are TRBV5-4 and TRBJ1-2; 7 nucleotides agree with TRBD1. Germline CDR1 and CDR2: SGHNT and YYREEE (reference sequence). The CDR3 runs to 13 residues. The ends lost 1 base at V and 6 bases at J; junction bases unmatched: 3. The CDR3 spells CASSLYRGDGYTF. The CDR3 nucleotides are TGTGCCAGCAGCTTGTACAGGGGAGATGGCTACACCTTC.

This sequence joins TRBV5-1 and TRBJ1-1; D is ambiguous. CDR3 size: 14 residues. The V and J ends lost 2 bases and 0 bases respectively, with 8 bases between them. Germline V gives CDR1 SGHRS, CDR2 YFSETQ. In nucleotides, the CDR3 is TGCGCCAGCAGCTTCGGACCCTTGAACACTGAAGCTTTCTTT. It translates to CASSFGPLNTEAFF.

This clone was observed a single time. This chain joins TRBV10-2 and TRBJ1-5, with D uncertain. Trimming stripped 6 bases from V and 1 base from J, with 4 bases between. CDR1 is WSHSY and CDR2 is SAAADI in the germline V gene. CDR3 length equals 12 residues. CDR3 residues: CASRDSNQPQHF. CDR3 DNA: TGCGCCAGCAGGGACAGCAATCAGCCCCAGCATTTT.

The rearrangement joins TRBV6-5 to TRBJ1-2, with a tentative D call TRBD1 (5 bases). Trimming cost V 6 bases and J 3 bases, with 14 bases left between them. Germline V gene sequence: CDR1 MNHEY, CDR2 SVGAGI. The CDR3 totals 14 residues. CDR3 loop: CASSPEGTYYGYTF. The DNA of the CDR3 is TGTGCCAGCAGCCCAGAAGGGACTTACTATGGCTACACCTTC.